The 22 T cell receptor beta chains below were found in one sample sequenced in a study of post-analysis software for immune sequencing data. Which antigens these TCRs recognize remains unknown. Every TCR beta cDNA library bore unique molecular identifiers. TCRdb recomputed calls from the PCR reads with MiXCR, one row per CDR3 protein. The repertoire holds under 900,000 distinct CDR3 sequences, with roughly half as singletons. Study outcomes and limitations: TRBV segments more frequent in patients than in controls numbered several and included TRBV5-6, TRBV5-1 and TRBV20-1.

Sequenced sample: blood. The receptors shown here come from a girl aged 10-17 years with multiple sclerosis.

The chain uses TRBV9 and TRBJ2-3; no reliable D call. CDR3 length: 12 amino acids. V lost 2 bases to trimming and J lost 6 bases, with 7 bases between them. Germline-derived CDR1 and CDR2 are SGDLS and YYNGEE. CDR3 coding DNA: TGTGCCAGCAGCGTGGGGTTGGATACGCAGTATTTT. Its protein is CASSVGLDTQYF.

This clonotype has more than one count but fewer than ten. The CDR3 nucleotides are TGCAGTGCTAGAGATTTGGGTAGTCCCTACAATGAGCAGTTCTTC. It encodes CSARDLGSPYNEQFF. The chain recombines TRBV20-1 with TRBJ2-1; D gene unclear. Looked up from germline, CDR1 is DFQATT and CDR2 is SNEGSKA (reference sequence). The V end lost 0 bases, the J end lost 2 bases, and 11 bases lay between the germline ends. This CDR3 comprises 15 residues.

The chain combines TRBV29-1 with TRBJ2-3, with 7 positions matching TRBD1. Trimming cost V 1 base and J 8 bases; bases outside gene matches: 6. CDR1 is SQVTM, CDR2 ANQGSEA, per germline. The CDR3 has 13 amino acids. The CDR3 coding sequence is TGCAGCGTTGAAGCCACAGGGGCTGGTACGCAGTATTTT. Translation: CSVEATGAGTQYF.

The chain joins TRBV29-1 to TRBJ2-7, with a possible D match to TRBD2 (7 bases). Trimming cost V 5 bases and J 9 bases, with 23 bases left between them. This CDR3 has 14 amino acids. In germline, CDR1 is SQVTM, CDR2 ANQGSEA. The CDR3: CSVPAGDTDLGQYF. The DNA for the CDR3 is TGCAGCGTTCCCGCGGGGGACACGGACTTGGGGCAGTACTTC.

This clonotype was recorded a few times. The rearrangement links TRBV25-1 to TRBJ1-1, with D possibly TRBD1 on 5 matching bases. V gave up 2 bases and J gave up 7 bases, with 8 bases separating them. This CDR3 is 12 amino acids long. The germline V gene encodes CDR1 MGHDK and CDR2 SYGVNS. CDR3 DNA sequence: TGTGCCAGCAGTGAACAGGGTTATGAAGCTTTCTTT. Translating it yields CASSEQGYEAFF. Looking up the rest from reference TRBV25-1 and TRBJ1-1 gives the full variable domain: EADIYQTPRYLVIGTGKKITLECSQTMGHDKMYWYQQDPGMELHLIHYSYGVNSTEKGDLSSESTVSRIRTEHFPLTLESARPSHTSQYLCASSEQGYEAFFGQGTRLTVV.

The V call is TRBV14, the J call TRBJ2-1, with D perhaps matching TRBD2 (5 bases). The CDR3 length is 16 residues. Germline V gives CDR1 SGHDN, CDR2 FVKESK. Trimming shortened V by 5 bases and J by 9 bases, and 23 bases separated the two germline ends. CDR3 nucleotides: TGTGCCAGCAGCGCTCGGTTGAGGTCTAGCTACGGTGAGCAGTTCTTC. It codes for CASSARLRSSYGEQFF.

The chain couples TRBV6-6 to TRBJ2-7; no clear D. The CDR3 extends over 14 amino acids. Germline CDR1 MNHNY, CDR2 SVGAGI (reference sequence). V dropped 0 bases and J dropped 7 bases, with 13 bases sitting between them. CDR3 amino acids: CASSYSTVGNEQYF. CDR3 sequence (DNA): TGTGCCAGCAGTTACTCGACCGTAGGCAATGAGCAGTACTTC.

The chain joins TRBV7-2 to TRBJ1-5, with D possibly TRBD1 on 5 matching bases. The CDR3 loop spans 15 amino acids. Trimming shortened V by 1 base and J by 6 bases, and 13 bases separated the two germline ends. Germline V gene lookup returns CDR1 SGHTA and CDR2 FQGNSA. The CDR3 reads CASSLGGGLSQPQHF. The CDR3, as DNA: TGTGCCAGCAGCTTAGGGGGGGGATTGAGTCAGCCCCAGCATTTT.

This sequence joins TRBV7-3 and TRBJ1-1; TRBD1 matches at 7 bases. The germline gives CDR1 SGHTA, CDR2 FQGTGA. The trim removed 0 bases at V and 6 bases at J, leaving 7 bases unmatched. This CDR3 has 15 residues. CDR3 amino acids: CASSLTSTGLAEAFF. DNA for the CDR3: TGTGCCAGCAGCTTAACGTCGACAGGGTTGGCTGAAGCTTTCTTT.

The chain links TRBV29-1 to TRBJ2-7; 9 bases match TRBD1. CDR3 length: 14 amino acids. V shed 6 bases, J shed 0 bases, and the junction held 6 bases outside the gene matches. Looked up from germline, CDR1 is SQVTM and CDR2 is ANQGSEA. The DNA for the CDR3 is TGCAGCGTGGGGGGACAGGGAGGCTCCTACGAGCAGTACTTC. It yields the protein CSVGGQGGSYEQYF.

The chain links TRBV14 to TRBJ2-7; tentatively, D is TRBD1 or TRBD2 (5 bases each). The CDR3 covers 18 residues. Germline V gene data show CDR1 as SGHDN and CDR2 as FVKESK. V lost 4 bases and J lost 0, with 22 bases in between. CDR3 protein: CASSRRPGTLLSSYEQYF. The DNA for the CDR3 is TGTGCCAGCAGCCGGCGACCCGGGACCCTCCTTAGCTCCTACGAGCAGTACTTC.

This clonotype was counted between two and nine times. The chain uses TRBV29-1 and TRBJ2-1, with a weak D call TRBD2 (6 bases). Germline CDR1 and CDR2: SQVTM and ANQGSEA. This CDR3 contains 12 residues. V shed 8 bases and J shed 5 bases, with 13 bases lying between them. Here the CDR3 reads CSLRWGDNEQFF. The CDR3 nucleotides read TGCAGCCTCCGATGGGGGGACAATGAGCAGTTCTTC.

The gene calls are TRBV12-3 or TRBV12-4 and TRBJ1-5; D ambiguous. This CDR3 comprises 14 residues. Trimming removed 2 bases from V and 5 bases from J, with 10 bases in between. CDR3 residues: CASSLFIGYQPQHF. CDR3 in DNA: TGTGCCAGCAGTTTATTCATCGGGTATCAGCCCCAGCATTTT.

The chain joins TRBV24-1 to TRBJ2-1; the match to TRBD2 covers 9 bases. In germline, CDR1 is KGHDR, CDR2 SFDVKD. This CDR3 spans 16 amino acids. V trimming: 2 bases; J trimming: 7 bases; junction bases outside the gene matches: 8. The CDR3 coding sequence is TGTGCCACCAGTGATTCTATGGCGGGAGGGCAAAATGAGCAGTTCTTC. Its protein product is CATSDSMAGGQNEQFF.

This clonotype was seen only a few times. This chain links TRBV29-1 with TRBJ1-2, with D perhaps TRBD1 (6 bases). The CDR3 extends over 14 amino acids. Trimming removed 0 bases at V and 6 bases at J, with 14 bases between. CDR1 and CDR2 (germline): SQVTM, ANQGSEA. The CDR3 loop is CSVEDVVRGNGYTF. CDR3 sequence (DNA): TGCAGCGTTGAAGATGTCGTCAGGGGTAATGGCTACACCTTC.

The rearrangement uses TRBV7-9 and TRBJ2-1, with 8 bases fitting TRBD2. The CDR3 runs to 15 residues. Germline CDR1 reads SEHNR; CDR2 reads FQNEAQ (reference sequence). The trim removed 2 bases at V and 4 bases at J, leaving 4 bases unmatched. The CDR3 loop reads CASSLRSGGYNEQFF. CDR3 nucleotide sequence: TGTGCCAGCAGCTTAAGGAGCGGGGGTTACAATGAGCAGTTCTTC.

The chain recombines TRBV24-1 with TRBJ1-4; 7 nucleotides match TRBD1. Trimming took 5 bases from V and 4 from J; bases not matched to a gene: 6. Germline-derived CDR1 and CDR2 are KGHDR and SFDVKD. This CDR3 has 15 residues. For the CDR3, the DNA is TGTGCCACCAGTGGAAGGGGGCCAGGTAATGAAAAACTGTTTTTT. This sequence encodes CATSGRGPGNEKLFF.

This clonotype was seen more than once but under ten times. V gene TRBV12-3 or TRBV12-4 combines with J gene TRBJ2-5, with 9 nucleotides matching TRBD1. V gave up 5 bases and J gave up 2 bases; unmatched junction bases: 6. CDR3 size: 15 residues. CDR3 protein: CASSQQGAKQETQYF. The CDR3 nucleotides read TGTGCCAGCAGTCAACAGGGGGCGAAGCAAGAGACCCAGTACTTC.

The V call is TRBV5-1, the J call TRBJ2-4; D ambiguous. Germline CDR1 is SGHRS and CDR2 is YFSETQ. The CDR3 spans 14 residues. The V and J ends lost 0 bases and 6 bases respectively, with 10 bases between them. In nucleotides, the CDR3 is TGCGCCAGCAGCTTGGACTCAGGCCCAAACATTCAGTACTTC. Translation gives CASSLDSGPNIQYF.

The J gene is TRBJ1-2, the V gene TRBV15; 9 bases match TRBD1. V lost 4 bases to trimming and J lost 4 bases; unmatched junction nucleotides: 13. The CDR3 length is 17 residues. The germline V gene encodes CDR1 LNHNV and CDR2 YYDKDF (reference sequence). CDR3 sequence (DNA): TGTGCCACCAGCATTTTACCCGGGACAGGGTTCGGCTATGGCTACACCTTC. It encodes CATSILPGTGFGYGYTF.

The chain has TRBV7-3 and TRBJ1-6, with D perhaps TRBD1 (6 bases). This CDR3 is 14 amino acids long. The germline V gene has CDR1 SGHTA and CDR2 FQGTGA. The ends were cut back, 2 bases at V and 8 bases at J, with 10 bases in the middle. The CDR3 DNA follows: TGTGCCAGCAGCTTAGGGCCAGGGGATTCACCCCTCCACTTT. This codes for CASSLGPGDSPLHF.

The chain recombines TRBV6-5 with TRBJ2-7; no reliable D call. Trimming removed 8 bases from V and 2 bases from J, with 16 bases in between. CDR1 and CDR2 from the germline V gene are MNHEY and SVGAGI. The CDR3 covers 14 residues. The CDR3 DNA follows: TGTGCCAGCGGTTTAGACGGAATGGCCTACGAGCAGTACTTC. This gives the protein CASGLDGMAYEQYF.